Presented here are 10 T cell receptor beta chains from one specimen sequenced in a study of blood T cell repertoires in COVID-19. Clones were sequenced by immunoSEQ multiplex PCR, and TCRdb holds only the in-frame ones, with some missing. The top ten clones hold 6.5% to 9.5% of a sample with some 20,000 clones, approximately 90% of them seen once. The sample comprised peripheral blood. The origin of the receptors is a woman aged 55-69 years with active COVID-19.

The chain links TRBV5-4 to TRBJ1-6, with D possibly being TRBD1 (6 bases). Germline loops: CDR1 SGHNT, CDR2 YYREEE (reference sequence). V lost 1 base, J lost 4 bases, and 9 bases lay in between. The CDR3 is 15 residues long. This CDR3 is CASSLQDRYNSPLHF. The CDR3, as DNA: TGTGCCAGCAGCTTGCAGGACAGATATAATTCACCCCTCCACTTT.

The rearrangement joins TRBV7-9 to TRBJ2-3; 9 nucleotides agree with TRBD2. V trimming: 3 bases; J trimming: 1 base; junction bases outside the gene matches: 2. Per germline, CDR1 SEHNR and CDR2 FQNEAQ (reference sequence). There are 15 residues in the CDR3. The CDR3 is CASSLTSGRTDTQYF. The CDR3, as DNA: TGTGCCAGCAGCTTGACTAGCGGCCGCACAGATACGCAGTATTTT.

In its sample, this clone was seen once. Written as DNA, the CDR3 is TGTGCCAGCAGTAGGCAGGACAGACAAGAGACCCAGTACTTC. Translation: CASSRQDRQETQYF. The chain uses TRBV27 and TRBJ2-5; a possible D gene is TRBD1 (6 bases). CDR3 length equals 14 residues. V gave up 5 bases and J gave up 2 bases, with 12 bases separating them. Germline CDR1 MNHEY, CDR2 SMNVEV (reference sequence).

The chain carries TRBV19 and TRBJ2-1; a weak D match, TRBD1 (5 bases). CDR3 length: 14 residues. Germline V gene data show CDR1 as LNHDA and CDR2 as SQIVND (reference sequence). V gave up 7 bases and J gave up 5 bases, with 15 bases separating them. The CDR3 DNA sequence: TGTGCCAGTAAACAGGTCCCTCGGGACAATGAGCAGTTCTTC. Its translation: CASKQVPRDNEQFF.

The rearrangement uses TRBV15 and TRBJ1-1; no clear D. Germline assignment: CDR1 LNHNV and CDR2 YYDKDF (reference sequence). The CDR3 sequence is 14 residues long. V gave up 5 bases and J gave up 5 bases, with 15 bases separating them. The CDR3 bases are TGTGCCACCAGCGGTTTCCGGGGTCGGACTGAAGCTTTCTTT. It specifies CATSGFRGRTEAFF.

This clone rates as medium-sized (0.01 to 0.1%). The genes are TRBV5-4 and TRBJ2-2, with D uncertain. CDR1 is SGHNT, CDR2 YYREEE, per germline (reference sequence). Between the trimmed V and J ends, which lost 0 bases and 5 bases, there was a span of 11 bases. The CDR3 length is 15 residues. CDR3 in amino acids: CASSLAAVQTGELFF. The DNA for the CDR3 is TGTGCCAGCAGCTTGGCCGCTGTCCAGACCGGGGAGCTGTTTTTT.

This chain joins TRBV2 and TRBJ2-1; TRBD2 might be the D (5 bases). The V gene lost 3 bases and the J gene lost 3 bases, with 6 bases spanning the gap. Germline CDR1 and CDR2: SNHLY and FYNNEI. The CDR3 sequence is 13 residues long. CDR3 DNA: TGTGCCAGCAGTGACGGACTCTACAATGAGCAGTTCTTC. Amino acids: CASSDGLYNEQFF.

The chain links TRBV4-1 to TRBJ2-3, with 12 bases aligning to TRBD2. The CDR3 length is 14 residues. The V gene's germline CDR1 is MGHRA and CDR2 YSYEKL. With V trimmed by 6 bases and J by 6 bases, 4 bases remained unmatched. CDR3 amino acids: CASSRTSGGDTQYF. For the CDR3, the DNA is TGCGCCAGCAGTCGCACTAGCGGGGGGGATACGCAGTATTTT.

The chain couples TRBV7-9 to TRBJ2-1, with a tentative D call TRBD1 (5 bases). Germline V CDR1 and CDR2: SEHNR, FQNEAQ (reference sequence). This CDR3 is 17 amino acids long. The V gene lost 2 bases and the J gene lost 5 bases, with 19 bases spanning the gap. As DNA, the CDR3 is TGTGCCAGCAGCTTAAATTGGGGCGCCTTGAACCACAATGAGCAGTTCTTC. It encodes CASSLNWGALNHNEQFF.

As to this clone: Germline is not matched at one junction end, which may reflect a read error. The chain combines TRBV2 with TRBJ1-1; a possible D gene is TRBD1 (6 bases). This CDR3 has 14 residues. The germline V gene encodes CDR1 SNHLY and CDR2 FYNNEI. This chain's CDR3 is CASSNGGMNTETFF. The DNA of the CDR3 is TGTGCCAGTTCGAATGGGGGCATGAACACTGAAACTTTCTTT.